The sequence of this T cell receptor (beta chain) was determined in a study of CD8+ T cells in alopecia areata. Turning to the study itself: Among treated patients, oral tofacitinib was administered at 5 to 10 mg twice daily.

Stated treatment: oral pan-JAK inhibitor, 5-10 mg twice daily. The authors sorted CD4+ and CD8+ T cells from PBMCs. The CDR3 sequence is 12 residues long. Germline CDR1 and CDR2: SNHLY and FYNNEI. V was trimmed by 1 base and J by 4 bases, leaving 4 bases between them. Study outcomes and limitations: Many expanded lesional clones persisted in scalp and blood during tofacitinib. Higher clonality was seen in lesional scalp than in normal scalp, especially in alopecia totalis/universalis.

RNA, once extracted, was reverse transcribed into cDNA for use as the sequencing template. Method: immunoSEQ multiplex PCR; TCRdb's copy keeps in-frame clones and lacks some. This table holds about 220,000 clones, about 58% found once. This clone is a singleton in its sample. Its antigen remains unknown. This clonotype originated in a human donor with alopecia areata. The chain links TRBV2 to TRBJ2-5; D gene unclear. The sample consisted of CD4+ T cells sorted from blood, taken at week 4, from a patient treated with tofacitinib. CDR3 in amino acids: CASSEVIETQYF. CDR3 nucleotide sequence: TGTGCCAGCAGTGAAGTAATAGAGACCCAGTACTTC.